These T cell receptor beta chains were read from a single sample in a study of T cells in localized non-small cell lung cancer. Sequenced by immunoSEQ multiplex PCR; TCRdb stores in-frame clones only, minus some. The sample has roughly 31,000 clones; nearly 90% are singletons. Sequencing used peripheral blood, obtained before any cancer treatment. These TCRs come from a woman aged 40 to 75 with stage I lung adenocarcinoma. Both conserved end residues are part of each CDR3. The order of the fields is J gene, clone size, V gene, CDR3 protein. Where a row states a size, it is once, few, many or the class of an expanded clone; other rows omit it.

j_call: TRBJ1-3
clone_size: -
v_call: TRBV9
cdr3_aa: CASSTGTVSGNTIYF

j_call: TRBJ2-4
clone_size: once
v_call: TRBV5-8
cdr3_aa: CASSLVSGLAKNIQYF

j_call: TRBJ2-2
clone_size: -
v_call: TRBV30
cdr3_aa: CACGWSGELFF

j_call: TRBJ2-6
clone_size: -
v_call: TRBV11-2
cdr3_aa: CASSLTGGNANVLTF

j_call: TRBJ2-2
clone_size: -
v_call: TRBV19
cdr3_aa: CASSRNTGELFF

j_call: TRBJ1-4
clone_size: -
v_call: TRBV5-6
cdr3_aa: CASSLDQGQGGKLFF

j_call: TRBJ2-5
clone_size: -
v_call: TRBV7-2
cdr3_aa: CASSLVIGGGQETQYF

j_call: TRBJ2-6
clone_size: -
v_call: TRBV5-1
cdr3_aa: CASSRQTSGANVLTF

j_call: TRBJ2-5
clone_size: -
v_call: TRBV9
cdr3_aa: CASSGGIVPETQYF

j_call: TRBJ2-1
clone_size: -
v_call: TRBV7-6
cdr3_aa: CASSPSYNEQFF

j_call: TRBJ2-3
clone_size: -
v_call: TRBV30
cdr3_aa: CAWSTSLDTQYF

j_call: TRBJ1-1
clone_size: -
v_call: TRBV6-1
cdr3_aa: CASSSGGQNTEAFF

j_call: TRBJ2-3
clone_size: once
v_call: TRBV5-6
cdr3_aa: CASSFPERDTQYF

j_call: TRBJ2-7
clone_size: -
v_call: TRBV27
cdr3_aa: CASSMQGAYEQYF

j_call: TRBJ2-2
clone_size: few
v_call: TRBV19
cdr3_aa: CASSKGTRFTGELFF

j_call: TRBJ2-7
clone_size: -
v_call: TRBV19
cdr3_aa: CASSTGTGGFEQYF

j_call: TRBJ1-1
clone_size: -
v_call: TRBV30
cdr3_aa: CAWRDRGRNTEAFF

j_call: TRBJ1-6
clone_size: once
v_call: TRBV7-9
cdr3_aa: CASTQSSYNSPLHF

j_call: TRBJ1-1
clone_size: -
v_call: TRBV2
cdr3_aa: CASSPLTAGETEAFF

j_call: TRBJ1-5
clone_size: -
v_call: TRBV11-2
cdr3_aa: CASSLFGGDNQPQHF

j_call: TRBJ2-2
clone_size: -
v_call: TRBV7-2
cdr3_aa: CASSPDRRVGELFF

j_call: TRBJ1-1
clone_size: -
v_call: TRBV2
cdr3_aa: CASSSALTGPNTEAFF

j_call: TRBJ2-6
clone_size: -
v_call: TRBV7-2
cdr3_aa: CASSLARAGANVLTF

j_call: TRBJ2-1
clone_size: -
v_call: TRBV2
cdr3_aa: CASTSGGVYNEQFF

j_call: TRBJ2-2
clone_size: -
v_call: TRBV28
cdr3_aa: CASRGAGAGELFF

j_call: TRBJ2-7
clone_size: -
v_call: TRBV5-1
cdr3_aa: CASSSDRGPYEQYF

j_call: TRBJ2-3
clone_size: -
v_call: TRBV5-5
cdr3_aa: CASSLVLGKADTQYF

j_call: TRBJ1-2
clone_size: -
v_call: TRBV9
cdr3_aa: CASSVVPVDGYTF

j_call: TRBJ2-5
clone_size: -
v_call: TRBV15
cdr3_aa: CATSRSSGGYQETQYF

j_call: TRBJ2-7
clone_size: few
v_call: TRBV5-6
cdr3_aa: CASSLGANLAYEQYF

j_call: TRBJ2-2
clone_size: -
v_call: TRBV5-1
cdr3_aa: CASSLLIRDTGELFF

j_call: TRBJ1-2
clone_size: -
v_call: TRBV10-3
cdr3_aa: CAISDMGGNYGYTF

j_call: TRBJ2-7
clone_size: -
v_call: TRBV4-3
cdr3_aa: CASSQDPSSYEQYF

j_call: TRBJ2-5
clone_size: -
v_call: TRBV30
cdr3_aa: CAWRPYPGPGTQYF

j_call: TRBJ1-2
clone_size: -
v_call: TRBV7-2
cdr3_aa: CASSLVWQSPGSGYTF

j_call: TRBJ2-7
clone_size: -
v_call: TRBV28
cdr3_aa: CASSDYYEQYF

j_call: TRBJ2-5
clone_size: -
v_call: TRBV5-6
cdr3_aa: CASSSIQGQETQYF

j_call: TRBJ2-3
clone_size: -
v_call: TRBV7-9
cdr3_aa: CASSPTSGTDTQYF

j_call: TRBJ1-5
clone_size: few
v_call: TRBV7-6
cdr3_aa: CASSLEQGGTNQPQHF

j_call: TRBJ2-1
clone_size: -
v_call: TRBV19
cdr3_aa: CASRGTYNEQFF

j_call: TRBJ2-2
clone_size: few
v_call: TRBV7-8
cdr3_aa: CASSLGLPPTGELFF

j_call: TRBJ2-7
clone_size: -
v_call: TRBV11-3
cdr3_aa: CASSLGGLGGEQYF

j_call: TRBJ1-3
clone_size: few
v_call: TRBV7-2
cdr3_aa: CASSPHLDLSSGNTIYF

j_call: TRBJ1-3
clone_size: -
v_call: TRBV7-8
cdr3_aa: CASSLTLRNTIYF